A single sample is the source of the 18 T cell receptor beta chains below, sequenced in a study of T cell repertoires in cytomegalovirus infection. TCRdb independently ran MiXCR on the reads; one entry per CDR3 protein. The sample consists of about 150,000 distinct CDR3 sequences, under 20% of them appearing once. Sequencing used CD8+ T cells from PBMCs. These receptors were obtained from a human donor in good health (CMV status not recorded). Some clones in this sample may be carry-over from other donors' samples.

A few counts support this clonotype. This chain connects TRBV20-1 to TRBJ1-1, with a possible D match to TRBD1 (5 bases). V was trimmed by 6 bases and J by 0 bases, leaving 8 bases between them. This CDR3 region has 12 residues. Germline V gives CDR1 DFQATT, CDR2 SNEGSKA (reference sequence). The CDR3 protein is CSAPGMNTEAFF. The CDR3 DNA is TGCAGTGCACCAGGGATGAACACTGAAGCTTTCTTT.

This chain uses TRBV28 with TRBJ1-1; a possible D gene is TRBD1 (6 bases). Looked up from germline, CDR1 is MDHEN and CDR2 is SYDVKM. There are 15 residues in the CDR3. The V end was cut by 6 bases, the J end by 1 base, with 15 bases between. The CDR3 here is CASSTIRGSNTEAFF. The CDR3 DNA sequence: TGTGCCAGCAGCACAATCAGGGGATCGAACACTGAAGCTTTCTTT.

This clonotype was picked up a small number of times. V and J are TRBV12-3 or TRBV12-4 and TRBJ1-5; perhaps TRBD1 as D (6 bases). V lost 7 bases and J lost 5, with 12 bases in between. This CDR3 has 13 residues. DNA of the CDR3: TGTGCCAGCACCTCCGGGGGCGATCAGCCCCAGCATTTT. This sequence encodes CASTSGGDQPQHF.

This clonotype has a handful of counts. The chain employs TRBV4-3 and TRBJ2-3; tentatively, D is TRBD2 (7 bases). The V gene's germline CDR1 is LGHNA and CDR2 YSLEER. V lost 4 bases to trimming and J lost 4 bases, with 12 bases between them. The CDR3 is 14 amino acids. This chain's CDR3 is CASSRGGRSDTQYF. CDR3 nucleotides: TGCGCCAGCAGCCGGGGGGGCCGCTCAGATACGCAGTATTTT.

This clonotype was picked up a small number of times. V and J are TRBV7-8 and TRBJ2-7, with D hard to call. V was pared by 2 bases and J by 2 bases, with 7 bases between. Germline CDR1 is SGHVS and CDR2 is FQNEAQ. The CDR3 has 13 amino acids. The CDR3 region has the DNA TGTGCCAGCAGCTTAACAGCCACCTACGAGCAGTACTTC. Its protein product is CASSLTATYEQYF.

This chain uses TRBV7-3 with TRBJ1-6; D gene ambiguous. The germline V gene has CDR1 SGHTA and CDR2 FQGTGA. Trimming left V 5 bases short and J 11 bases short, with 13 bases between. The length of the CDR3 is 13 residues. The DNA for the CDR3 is TGTGCCAGCAGCCGTTCCGAAGTAACACCCCTCCACTTT. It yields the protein CASSRSEVTPLHF.

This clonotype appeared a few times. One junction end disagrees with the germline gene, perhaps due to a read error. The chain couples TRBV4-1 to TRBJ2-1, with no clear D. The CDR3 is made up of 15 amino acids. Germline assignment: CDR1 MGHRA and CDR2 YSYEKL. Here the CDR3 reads CASSQDLEPYNEQFF. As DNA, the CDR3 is TGTGCCAGCAGCCAAGATCTAGAGCCCTACAATGAGCAGTTCTTC.

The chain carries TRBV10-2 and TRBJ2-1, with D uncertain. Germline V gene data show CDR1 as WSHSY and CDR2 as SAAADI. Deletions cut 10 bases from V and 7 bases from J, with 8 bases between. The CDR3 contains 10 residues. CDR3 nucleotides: TGCGCCACGAGCGTTAATGAGCAGTTCTTC. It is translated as CATSVNEQFF.

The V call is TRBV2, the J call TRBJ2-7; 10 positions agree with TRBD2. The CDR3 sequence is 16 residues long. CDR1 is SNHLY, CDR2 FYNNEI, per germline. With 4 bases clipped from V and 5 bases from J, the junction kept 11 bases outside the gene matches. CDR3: CASSVAGGGFVHEQYF. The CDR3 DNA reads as TGTGCCAGCAGTGTAGCGGGAGGAGGATTCGTCCACGAGCAGTACTTC.

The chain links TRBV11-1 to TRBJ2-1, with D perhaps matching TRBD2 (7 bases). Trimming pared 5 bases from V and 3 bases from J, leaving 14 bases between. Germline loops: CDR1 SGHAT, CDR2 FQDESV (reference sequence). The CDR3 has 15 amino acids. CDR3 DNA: TGTGCCAGCAGCGAGAGGGGGGGAGACTACAATGAGCAGTTCTTC. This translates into CASSERGGDYNEQFF.

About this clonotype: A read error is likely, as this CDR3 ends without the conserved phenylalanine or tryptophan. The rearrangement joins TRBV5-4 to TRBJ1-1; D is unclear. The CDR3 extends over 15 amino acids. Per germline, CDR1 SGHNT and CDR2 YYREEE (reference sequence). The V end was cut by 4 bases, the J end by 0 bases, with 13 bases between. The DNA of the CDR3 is TGTGCCAGCAGCCTCCTCGTCAGCATGAACACTGAAGCTTTCTTA. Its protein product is CASSLLVSMNTEAFL.

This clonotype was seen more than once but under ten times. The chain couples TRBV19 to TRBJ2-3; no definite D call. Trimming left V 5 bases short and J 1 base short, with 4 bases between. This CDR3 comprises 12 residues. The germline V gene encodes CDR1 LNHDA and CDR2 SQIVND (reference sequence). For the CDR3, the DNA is TGTGCCAGTAGTTGGGGCACAGATACGCAGTATTTT. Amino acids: CASSWGTDTQYF.

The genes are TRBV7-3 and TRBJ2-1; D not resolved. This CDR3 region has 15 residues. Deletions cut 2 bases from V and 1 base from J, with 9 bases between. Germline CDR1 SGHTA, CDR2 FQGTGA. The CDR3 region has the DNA TGTGCCAGCAGCTTAGTGGACGGATCCTACAATGAGCAGTTCTTC. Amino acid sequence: CASSLVDGSYNEQFF.

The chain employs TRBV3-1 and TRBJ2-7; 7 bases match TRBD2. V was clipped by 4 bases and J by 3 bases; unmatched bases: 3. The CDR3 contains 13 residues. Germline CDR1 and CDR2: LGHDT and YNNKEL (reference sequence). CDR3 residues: CASSLRDYYEQYF. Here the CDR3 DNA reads TGTGCCAGCAGCCTCCGGGACTACTACGAGCAGTACTTC.

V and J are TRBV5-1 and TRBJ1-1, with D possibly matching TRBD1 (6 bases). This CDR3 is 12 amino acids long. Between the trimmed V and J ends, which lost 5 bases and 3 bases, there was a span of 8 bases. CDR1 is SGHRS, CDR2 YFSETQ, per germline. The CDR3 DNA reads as TGCGCCAGCAGACAGGGAGACACTGAAGCTTTCTTT. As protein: CASRQGDTEAFF. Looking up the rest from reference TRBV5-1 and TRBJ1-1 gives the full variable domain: KAGVTQTPRYLIKTRGQQVTLSCSPISGHRSVSWYQQTPGQGLQFLFEYFSETQRNKGNFPGRFSGRQFSNSRSEMNVSTLELGDSALYLCASRQGDTEAFFGQGTRLTVV.

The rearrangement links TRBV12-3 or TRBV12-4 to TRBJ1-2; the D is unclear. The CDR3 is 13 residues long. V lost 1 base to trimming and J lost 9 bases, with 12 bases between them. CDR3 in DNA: TGTGCCAGCAGTTTAGGCGTCGCCAAACGCTACACCTTC. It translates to CASSLGVAKRYTF.

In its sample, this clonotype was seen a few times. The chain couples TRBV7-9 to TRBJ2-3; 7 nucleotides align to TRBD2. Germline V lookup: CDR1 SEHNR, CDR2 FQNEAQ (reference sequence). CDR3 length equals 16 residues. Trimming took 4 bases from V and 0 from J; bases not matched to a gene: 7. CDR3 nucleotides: TGTGCCAGCAGCTCCTCCCTAGCGGAGAGCACAGATACGCAGTATTTT. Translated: CASSSSLAESTDTQYF.

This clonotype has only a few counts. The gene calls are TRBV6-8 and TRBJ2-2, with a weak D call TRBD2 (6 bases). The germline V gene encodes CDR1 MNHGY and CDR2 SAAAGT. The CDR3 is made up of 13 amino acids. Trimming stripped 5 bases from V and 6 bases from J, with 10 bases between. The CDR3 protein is CASSHGGPGELFF. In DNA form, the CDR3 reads TGTGCCAGCAGTCACGGGGGTCCCGGGGAGCTGTTTTTT.